This is a list of T cell receptor beta chains from one sample in a study of CD8+CD57+ T cells in acquired aplastic anemia. TCRdb reanalysed the reads using MiXCR and keeps one entry per CDR3 protein. The sample comprises 150,000 to 200,000 distinct CDR3 sequences, around half of which are singletons, and 1.1% rests with the top ten. What was sequenced was sorted CD4+, CD8+, or CD8+CD57+ T cells (not recorded which) from PBMCs. Every receptor here comes from a human donor with aplastic anemia. The CDR3 runs from the conserved cysteine through the conserved F or W. D genes are given only for firm matches. Clone size is given for some rows only: seen once, a few or many times, or a class if the clone is expanded.

cdr3_nt | cdr3_aa | j_call | v_call | d_call | clone_size
TGTGCCAGCAGTCACGCCAACACCGGGGAGCTGTTTTTT | CASSHANTGELFF | TRBJ2-2 | TRBV3-1 | . | .
TGTGCCATCAGTGTGAGGGGGGTCAATGATAATTCACCCCTCCACTTT | CAISVRGVNDNSPLHF | TRBJ1-6 | TRBV10-3 | . | .
TGTGTCATCAGTGGGACCCGACAGGGGGCATTTGCTTCACCCCTCCACTTT | CVISGTRQGAFASPLHF | TRBJ1-6 | TRBV10-3 | TRBD1 | .
TGCAGTGCCAGCAGCCCGACTAGCGGGGTTCGCAATGAGCAGTTCTTC | CSASSPTSGVRNEQFF | TRBJ2-1 | TRBV20-1 | TRBD2 | .
TGTGCCAGTAGTGAAGCATACAATGAGCAGTTCTTC | CASSEAYNEQFF | TRBJ2-1 | TRBV19 | . | .
TGTGCCAGCAGTGAACTGGGACTAGCGGGGATTTACAATGAGCAGTTCTTC | CASSELGLAGIYNEQFF | TRBJ2-1 | TRBV25-1 | TRBD2 | many
TGTGCCAGTAGTATAGATCCTAGGGTGAACACTGAAGCTTTCTTT | CASSIDPRVNTEAFF | TRBJ1-1 | TRBV19 | . | .
TGTGCCAGCAGCTTATGGCCGGGACAGGGGTACGAGCAGTACTTC | CASSLWPGQGYEQYF | TRBJ2-7 | TRBV7-9 | TRBD1 | .
TGTGCCAGCAGGATCACTGGCCGCGAGCAGTACTTC | CASRITGREQYF | TRBJ2-7 | TRBV12-3/TRBV12-4 | . | many
TGTGCCAGCCTGTTCGTCTGGGGACAAGAGACCCAGTACTTC | CASLFVWGQETQYF | TRBJ2-5 | TRBV6-1 | . | many
TGTGCCAGCAGCGGACTAACAGGGTACAATGAGCAGTTCTTC | CASSGLTGYNEQFF | TRBJ2-1 | TRBV5-6 | . | .
TGTGCCAGCAGCCAAGGTACAGATACGCAGTATTTT | CASSQGTDTQYF | TRBJ2-3 | TRBV6-1 | . | many
TGTGCCAGCAGCTTGGGTGGGGGAGGAGAGCAGTTCTTC | CASSLGGGGEQFF | TRBJ2-1 | TRBV5-6 | . | many
TGCGCCAGCAGCTCGACAGGGGGCGTTGGTAACTATGGCTACACCTTC | CASSSTGGVGNYGYTF | TRBJ1-2 | TRBV5-1 | TRBD1 | many
TGTGCCAGCAGCAGGGGTAGGGGCTACGAGCAGTACTTC | CASSRGRGYEQYF | TRBJ2-7 | TRBV7-3 | . | .
TGTGCCAGCAGCTTAGATCACCGGGAGCAGTTCTTC | CASSLDHREQFF | TRBJ2-1 | TRBV11-3 | . | many
TGTGCCAGCAGCTCCACCAGTGATTTCGGACAGGGCGGTGGTTATGGCTACACCTTC | CASSSTSDFGQGGGYGYTF | TRBJ1-2 | TRBV11-1 | TRBD1 | .
TGTGCCAGCAGCCCTATACGACAGGGCTGGGGAAACACCATATATTTT | CASSPIRQGWGNTIYF | TRBJ1-3 | TRBV3-1 | TRBD1 | few
TGCGCCAGCAGTGAGGCACTAGCGGAGCTCCTCTACAATGAGCAGTTCTTC | CASSEALAELLYNEQFF | TRBJ2-1 | TRBV10-1 | TRBD2 | .
TGTGCCAGCAGTGAGCAGGGAGGAACCGAAGCTTTCTTT | CASSEQGGTEAFF | TRBJ1-1 | TRBV2 | . | .
TGTGCCAGCAGTTTGACGACGGCGCCCTATGGCTACACCTTC | CASSLTTAPYGYTF | TRBJ1-2 | TRBV27 | . | many
TGTGCCAGCAGCAATTCGGGGGTCTATGGCTACACCTTC | CASSNSGVYGYTF | TRBJ1-2 | TRBV7-3 | . | few
TGTGCCAGCAGTGAAGAACTAGCCGTGTCAGCGGATACGCAGTATTTT | CASSEELAVSADTQYF | TRBJ2-3 | TRBV2 | . | .
TGTGCCAGCAGCTTCGACAGAATGAACACTGAAGCTTTCTTT | CASSFDRMNTEAFF | TRBJ1-1 | TRBV5-6 | . | .
TGTGCCAGCAGAGCCGCGGGGGGGAACACAGATACGCAGTATTTT | CASRAAGGNTDTQYF | TRBJ2-3 | TRBV5-4 | TRBD2 | many
TGTGCCAGCAGCCAAAGGGGGGATGGCTACACCTTC | CASSQRGDGYTF | TRBJ1-2 | TRBV3-1 | . | many
TGTGCCAGCATCATGGACCCAGCAGGGGCGAACACTGAAGCTTTCTTT | CASIMDPAGANTEAFF | TRBJ1-1 | TRBV6-1 | . | few
TGTGCCATCAGTGACCAACAGGGGGCGCGGGGTCACGAGCAGTACTTC | CAISDQQGARGHEQYF | TRBJ2-7 | TRBV10-3 | TRBD1 | .
TGTGCCAGCAGCTTAGAGAAAGCGGGAGGGCCGACAGATACGCAGTATTTT | CASSLEKAGGPTDTQYF | TRBJ2-3 | TRBV11-2 | TRBD2 | .
TGCAGTGCTAGGGGGACAGGGGAGAACTATGGCTACACCTTC | CSARGTGENYGYTF | TRBJ1-2 | TRBV20-1 | TRBD1 | .
TGTGCCAGTACGGACGTTTACAATGAGCAGTTCTTC | CASTDVYNEQFF | TRBJ2-1 | TRBV19 | . | once
TGCAGTGCTTGGGGACTAGCGGTTCCCACAGATACGCAGTATTTT | CSAWGLAVPTDTQYF | TRBJ2-3 | TRBV20-1 | TRBD2 | once
TGTGCCAGCAGTGAATACCCAGGGAGCTACGAGCAGTACTTC | CASSEYPGSYEQYF | TRBJ2-7 | TRBV2 | . | few
TGCAGTGCTCTACTCTACAATGAGCAGTTCTTC | CSALLYNEQFF | TRBJ2-1 | TRBV20-1 | . | .
TGTGCCAGCAGCTTGGGGTCCGGGACGTCCGGCTACACCTTC | CASSLGSGTSGYTF | TRBJ1-2 | TRBV7-6 | . | once
TGCCCCAGCAGTTCTGGACTAAGCGGGAGGGCCGATGAGCAGTTCTTC | CPSSSGLSGRADEQFF | TRBJ2-1 | TRBV10-1 | TRBD2 | once
TGTGCCAGTAGTATAGATCGGGACGGTGGCTACACCTTC | CASSIDRDGGYTF | TRBJ1-2 | TRBV19 | . | many
TGTGCCAGCAGCCGGGACAGGGGGGGGTACGAGCAGTACTTC | CASSRDRGGYEQYF | TRBJ2-7 | TRBV6-1 | TRBD1 | .
TGTGCCAGCAGCCGGACAGTTTCTCCCGCCGGGGATACGCAGTATTTT | CASSRTVSPAGDTQYF | TRBJ2-3 | TRBV7-6 | . | few
TGTGCCAGCAGTGAATTTTCCTCAACCTCAGAGACCCAGTACTTC | CASSEFSSTSETQYF | TRBJ2-5 | TRBV2 | . | .
TGTGCCAGCAGCTTAGGTCCGGGCCGGGCGTTCTTC | CASSLGPGRAFF | TRBJ2-1 | TRBV7-2 | . | .
TGCAGTGCCAGCAGTGGGACGGATAACAATGAGCAGTTCTTC | CSASSGTDNNEQFF | TRBJ2-1 | TRBV20-1 | . | .
TGTGCCAGCACCCCCCCTGGGGGTTACAATCAGCCCCAGCATTTT | CASTPPGGYNQPQHF | TRBJ1-5 | TRBV12-3/TRBV12-4 | . | .
TGTGCCAGCAGCCAAGTCCGCAGGGGCGGATACGGTGGCTACACCTTC | CASSQVRRGGYGGYTF | TRBJ1-2 | TRBV3-1 | . | .
TGCAGTGCTAGAGGCCCGATAGACTACAATGAGCAGTTCTTC | CSARGPIDYNEQFF | TRBJ2-1 | TRBV20-1 | . | .